These 8 T cell receptor beta chains were all obtained from the same sample, sequenced in a study of response to subunit inactivated influenza vaccine. A single record per CDR3 protein comes from TCRdb applying MiXCR to the RT-PCR reads. The data hold 650,000 to 800,000 distinct CDR3 sequences, with roughly 18% observed a single time. The sequencing here drew on PBMCs from blood, taken about 5 days after vaccination. Receptors were obtained from a man in his fifties or sixties who received an inactivated influenza vaccine.

The genes are TRBV20-1 and TRBJ2-3; 11 positions agree with TRBD2. The CDR3 is 14 amino acids. CDR1 is DFQATT and CDR2 is SNEGSKA in the germline V gene (reference sequence). The CDR3 loop reads CSVSSSGRTDTQYF. For the CDR3, the DNA is TGCAGCGTTTCATCTAGCGGGAGGACAGATACGCAGTATTTT.

This CDR3 is CSAPFVAGSWAGANVLTF. The CDR3 nucleotides are TGCAGTGCCCCCTTTGTAGCCGGGTCCTGGGCTGGGGCCAACGTCCTGACTTTC. The chain combines TRBV20-1 with TRBJ2-6; no definite D call. The CDR3 extends over 18 amino acids. Germline CDR1 is DFQATT and CDR2 is SNEGSKA (reference sequence). V was shortened by 6 bases and J by 2 bases, with 23 bases between the two germline ends.

Only a few counts were recorded for this clonotype. The V call is TRBV2, the J call TRBJ1-2, with D unclear. The V gene's germline CDR1 is SNHLY and CDR2 FYNNEI. The CDR3 is 15 amino acids. V was shortened by 0 bases and J by 4 bases, with 12 bases between the two germline ends. The CDR3 protein is CASSEAYERAYGYTF. CDR3 DNA sequence: TGTGCCAGCAGTGAAGCGTACGAACGCGCCTATGGCTACACCTTC. Based on the CDR3 plus reference TRBV2 and TRBJ1-2, the full variable domain is EPEVTQTPSHQVTQMGQEVILRCVPISNHLYFYWYRQILGQKVEFLVSFYNNEISEKSEIFDDQFSVERPDGSNFTLKIRSTKLEDSAMYFCASSEAYERAYGYTFGSGTRLTVV.

This clonotype was seen a few times. This chain connects TRBV11-1 to TRBJ2-1; D is perhaps TRBD1 or TRBD2 (5 bases each). V was trimmed by 6 bases and J by 5 bases, leaving 14 bases between them. The CDR3 loop spans 14 amino acids. CDR1 and CDR2 from the germline V gene are SGHAT and FQDESV (reference sequence). This CDR3 is CASSTGGLNNEQFF. CDR3 coding DNA: TGTGCCAGCAGTACAGGAGGACTCAACAATGAGCAGTTCTTC.

The chain recombines TRBV4-1 with TRBJ2-1; a weak D match, TRBD2 (6 bases). Germline-derived CDR1 and CDR2 are MGHRA and YSYEKL. This CDR3 is 15 amino acids long. Trimming stripped 4 bases from V and 8 bases from J, with 18 bases between. The CDR3 region has the DNA TGCGCCAGCAGCCCGAGCGGGTATTATGGGGATGAGCAGTTCTTC. Translating gives CASSPSGYYGDEQFF.

Worth noting for this clonotype: An end of the junction does not agree with germline; a read error may underlie this. This chain links TRBV28 with TRBJ1-2, with 11 bases matching TRBD1. This CDR3 is built from 16 residues. Germline-derived CDR1 and CDR2 are MDHEN and SYDVKM. The CDR3 here is CASSRTGGVWYYGYSF. CDR3 bases: TGTGCCAGCAGTCGGACAGGGGGCGTGTGGTACTATGGCTACAGCTTC.

The chain links TRBV4-3 to TRBJ2-1; 7 bases agree with TRBD2. The CDR3 totals 17 residues. Per the germline V gene, CDR1 is LGHNA and CDR2 is YSLEER. V trimming: 4 bases; J trimming: 4 bases; junction bases outside the gene matches: 13. The CDR3 coding sequence is TGCGCCAGCAGCCCGGGAGGTCAGGGAGGCGGGTACAATGAGCAGTTCTTC. Amino acids: CASSPGGQGGGYNEQFF.

This clonotype was detected ten times or more. The CDR3, as DNA: TGCGCCAGCAGCTTGGCCTCAGGAGGATATGGCTACACCTTC. Residues: CASSLASGGYGYTF. The chain recombines TRBV5-1 with TRBJ1-2; D ambiguous. V lost 0 bases and J 5 bases, leaving 11 bases between the germline ends. The germline gives CDR1 SGHRS, CDR2 YFSETQ. The CDR3 has 14 amino acids.